Each of the 8 T cell receptor beta chains below was sequenced from the same sample in a study of T cells after yellow fever vaccination. TCRdb analysed the 5' RACE reads with MiXCR anew, one entry per CDR3 protein. In the table there are about 180,000 distinct CDR3 sequences, roughly 6.4% of which are singletons. Sequenced here: CD4+ T cells sorted from PBMCs, sampled on the day of the first yellow fever vaccination. The receptors shown here come from a man between 18 and 29 years old who received the YFV17D yellow fever vaccine.

This clonotype was seen at least ten times. One junction end disagrees with the germline gene, perhaps due to a read error. The rearrangement links TRBV3-1 to TRBJ2-2; the D is unclear. Per germline, CDR1 LGHDT and CDR2 YNNKEL (reference sequence). The CDR3 length is 14 residues. CDR3 DNA: TGCGCCAGCAGCCAAGATCTGAACACCGGGGAGCTGTTTTTT. This sequence encodes CASSQDLNTGELFF.

The CDR3 coding sequence is TGCGCCAGCAGTGTCGGACTTGGATCACCCCTCCACTTT. Its translation is CASSVGLGSPLHF. This chain uses TRBV10-2 with TRBJ1-6; unclear D gene. Trimming removed 4 bases from V and 10 bases from J, with 11 bases in between. CDR3 length equals 13 residues. Germline V gene lookup returns CDR1 WSHSY and CDR2 SAAADI.

This clonotype was recorded at least ten times. Its ends do not fully match the called genes, so a read error is possible. The J gene is TRBJ2-3, the V gene TRBV18; no clear D gene. Germline V gene sequence: CDR1 KGHSH, CDR2 LQKENI. This CDR3 has 13 residues. The CDR3 region is CASSLLDLRFSLF. The CDR3 DNA reads as TGTGCCAGCTCCCTCCTGGACCTCCGATTTTCGCTTTTT.

This clonotype has only a few counts. CDR3 loop: CASSPTTGRTTDTQYF. The CDR3 DNA sequence: TGTGCCAGCAGCCCGACTACAGGGAGAACCACAGATACGCAGTATTTT. The rearrangement joins TRBV9 to TRBJ2-3; D possibly corresponds to TRBD1 (6 bases). This CDR3 region has 16 residues. Germline lookup yields CDR1 SGDLS and CDR2 YYNGEE. The V gene lost 4 bases and the J gene lost 2 bases, with 17 bases spanning the gap.

There are a few counts of this clonotype. The chain recombines TRBV6-9 with TRBJ2-7; 11 bases agree with TRBD2. CDR3 length: 16 residues. Germline V gene data show CDR1 as MNHGY and CDR2 as SVAAGI. The J segment lost 0 bases and the V segment lost 8 bases, leaving 9 bases of the junction unmatched. The CDR3: CASSISLAGGSYEQYV. CDR3 nucleotides: TGTGCCAGCTCTATCTCGCTAGCGGGGGGCTCCTACGAGCAGTACGTC.

This clonotype was found many times. DNA for the CDR3: TGTGCCAGCAGTTATCGCCCGGGTTCAGGGGCGAATAATTCACCCCTCCACTTT. Protein product: CASSYRPGSGANNSPLHF. The chain links TRBV6-5 to TRBJ1-6; possible D gene TRBD1, 6 bases. Germline V gene data show CDR1 as MNHEY and CDR2 as SVGAGI. Deletions cut 3 bases from V and 5 bases from J, with 20 bases between. This CDR3 spans 18 amino acids.

This clonotype was observed a handful of times. V and J are TRBV20-1 and TRBJ2-1, with TRBD2 matching over 8 bases. This CDR3 spans 16 amino acids. CDR1 and CDR2 (germline): DFQATT, SNEGSKA (reference sequence). Trimming at V came to 3 bases and at J to 4 bases, leaving 11 bases not matched to a gene. The CDR3 nucleotides read TGCAGTGCTAGGGCCCACTGGCGGGGGGCGTACAATGAGCAGTTCTTC. Its translation is CSARAHWRGAYNEQFF.

Ten or more counts support this clonotype. The chain carries TRBV2 and TRBJ2-5; TRBD1 is a possible D gene (5 bases). Looked up from germline, CDR1 is SNHLY and CDR2 is FYNNEI. V dropped 6 bases and J dropped 9 bases, with 20 bases sitting between them. The CDR3 totals 14 residues. CDR3 protein: CASSSERGVGPQYF. The CDR3 nucleotides read TGTGCCAGCAGCTCCGAGAGAGGAGTGGGGCCCCAGTACTTC. Full variable domain (missing parts from reference TRBV2 and TRBJ2-5): EPEVTQTPSHQVTQMGQEVILRCVPISNHLYFYWYRQILGQKVEFLVSFYNNEISEKSEIFDDQFSVERPDGSNFTLKIRSTKLEDSAMYFCASSSERGVGPQYFGPGTRLLVL.